This T cell receptor beta chain was found in a study of blood T cell repertoires in COVID-19. In the study overall: Sites in the United States, Italy and Spain provided acute and convalescent COVID-19 samples.

As processed by the authors: Amplification of reference gene primers provided the estimated nucleated cell counts. Profiled with immunoSEQ multiplex PCR; TCRdb holds only in-frame clones, not every one. That table furnishes V, J and clone size, whereas the DNA furnished D and trimming. This sample carries 100,000 to 120,000 clones, around 84% of them seen once, and the ten largest clones take 10% to 15%. Trimming removed 2 bases from V and 5 bases from J; junction bases left unmatched: 5. This CDR3 contains 16 residues. Looked up from germline, CDR1 is MNHNY and CDR2 is SVGAGI (reference sequence). This clone has a single count. The same CDR3 also results from other DNA sequences found in this sample.

This rearrangement joins TRBV6-6 to TRBJ2-2; the match to TRBD1 covers 10 bases. The sequence was obtained from a human donor in a cohort sampled during active COVID-19. Input material: peripheral blood. The CDR3 reads CASSYPGTGETGELFF. In nucleotides, the CDR3 is TGTGCCAGCAGTTACCCGGGGACAGGGGAGACCGGGGAGCTGTTTTTT.